The sequence of this T cell receptor (beta chain) was determined in a study of cytomegalovirus exposure and HLA in healthy donors (dated by TCRdb to the late 2010s). Describing the broader study: An earlier analysis of 587 of the donors reported over 250 Gb of sequence data and 117 million unique TCR beta sequences obtained from about 170 million T cells. An early release covering just under 650 HLA-typed donors comprised approximately 290 gigabases of sequencing data and approximately 85 million unique TCR sequences. Of the 350 to 450 genotyped donors, over 70% fell in the genetic ancestry cluster associated with self-reported Caucasian donors. The study aimed to test whether signatures of past pathogen exposure could be identified by cataloging public T cell receptors. The study used immunosequencing to profile the T cell repertoires of more than 650 subjects and linked those repertoires to cytomegalovirus serostatus. Along with the roughly 710-subject first cohort, a separate validation cohort of some 130 different subjects was used. To predict cytomegalovirus infection status, the study brought together high-throughput TCR immunosequencing, statistical association of individual TCRs with disease status, and machine learning. A later analysis re-examined previously published TCR beta repertoires from just over 650 donors and added high-resolution HLA genotyping to investigate patterns of TCR occurrence. Rather than using new phenotypic data, the later analysis identified candidate immune exposures from TCR beta sequences and from how often those sequences occurred across donors. In an earlier analysis of 587 of the donors, high-throughput TCR beta sequencing was used to judge whether each TCR beta V gene segment behaved as functional or pseudogenic. Donor age, sex, ethnicity and CMV serostatus were compiled alongside the repertoire data. A later genetic analysis used genome-wide SNP genotypes for about 65% of the roughly 700 donors, treating that subset as a discovery cohort. All discovery cohort repertoires had been generated on a single sequencing platform. Class I and class II HLA loci were covered by the typing at four-digit resolution. The number of typed donors differed by locus: 629-630 for A, B, C, DRB1 and DQB1; approximately 520 for DQA1; 606 for DPA1; and 400 to 480 for DPB1. A few DR-DQ haplotypes were treated as single units for association and clustering because of strong linkage in the cohort. Among around 400 genotyped donors of the cohort, an average of approximately 240,000 unique TCR beta nucleotide sequences were sequenced per donor, roughly 18% of them non-productive. What the study reported, not specific to this receptor: Linkage disequilibrium might explain the correlated functional status among segregating V segments, but an unknown experimental factor could not be ruled out. In the study, 150 to 200 TCR beta chains were listed as associated with cytomegalovirus. Across donors, most TCR sequences were observed very rarely, whereas some public TCRs were present in many individuals. A cluster of highly shared sequence variants was judged likely to be a technical artifact of the sequencing pipeline. A later analysis found that TCR association rates varied across HLA loci, with DRB1 alleles showing the most associated TCRs and HLA-C alleles the fewest. The 87-base-pair reads could not distinguish some IMGT-functional V segments, including TRBV6-2 and TRBV6-3, so those segments were excluded. Only TCR beta chains were sequenced in this cohort, and the absence of alpha or paired-chain data limited detectable features. The presence/absence analyses assumed that sequencing depth was roughly uniform across donors, and that assumption may not be true. According to the authors, the approach could potentially be generalized to other disease states and immunological phenotypes. An earlier analysis of 450 to 750 of the donors showed that most TCR beta V segments appeared in productive rearrangements either about 87% or about 30% of the time, which broadly matched IMGT annotations. Because counts were too low, roughly 16 rarely observed V segments, including chromosome 9 orphons, were left out of the earlier analysis of 587 of the donors. HLA typing was unavailable for some donors at each locus, so association tests used only the typed subset. Compared with the roughly 670-donor mean, donors in an Asian-associated ancestry cluster had fewer N-insertions in productive TCRs, according to a later genetic analysis. An association between a missense DCLRE1C variant and V-gene and J-gene trimming of TCR beta chains was found in a later genetic analysis and replicated in an independent cohort. According to a later analysis, parvovirus B19, influenza, CMV and Epstein-Barr virus appeared linked to several top co-occurrence clusters. The classifier was reported to diagnose cytomegalovirus status with high specificity and sensitivity in both the original and validation cohorts. In vitro tests confirmed that three of the cytomegalovirus-associated TCR beta chains recognize cytomegalovirus antigens. A further reported finding was that TCR beta sequences accurately predicted the HLA-A and HLA-B alleles for most subjects in the first cohort. When HLA alleles, especially DR and DQ, strongly co-occurred, TCR associations were difficult to assign to individual alleles. At a false discovery rate of 0.05, a later analysis linked roughly 17,000 TCR beta sequences to specific HLA alleles. In a later analysis, most CMV-associated TCR beta chains were found to appear HLA-restricted, with HLA associations seemingly driven largely by CMV exposure. Immune exposure information for the cohort was limited to CMV serostatus. In a later analysis, HLA-associated TCR beta chains were found to be more clonally expanded and to have lower generation probabilities than equally common non-associated chains.

The library came from the immunoSEQ multiplex PCR assay. The multiplex PCR relied on a mix of 60 forward primers for TCR Vbeta segments and 13 reverse primers for TCR Jbeta segments. The CDR3 region of rearranged TCR beta genes was amplified from genomic DNA with a multiplex PCR assay. Amplified TCR beta libraries were sequenced as 87-base-pair reads on the Illumina HiSeq System. For the original study's pipeline: A later analysis tallied about 77 million unique TCR beta chains across the 666 repertoires, and around 10 million of those chains were shared by two or more donors. Raw reads were error-corrected and collapsed into unique sequences with a nearest-neighbor algorithm that merged closely related sequences to remove PCR and sequencing errors. CDR3 sequences were aligned to IMGT reference sequences to assign V, D and J gene segments. For a sequence to be retained, a match of at least six nucleotides to both a V gene segment and a J gene segment was required. A rearrangement was called productive if the CDR3 had no stop codons and remained in frame with V and J, and every other rearrangement was called non-productive. Following IMGT convention, CDR3 was defined as the stretch from the second conserved V-encoded cysteine up to the conserved J-encoded phenylalanine. Sequences without an unambiguous match to a single V gene segment were excluded from the earlier analysis of a few hundred of the donors. In an earlier analysis of 450 to 750 of the donors, a V segment was called functional when productive rearrangements were above 56.7%, and segregating when the standard deviation between donors exceeded 5%. A statistical classification framework was developed to diagnose cytomegalovirus status using the catalog of TCR beta chain sequences. A later analysis assigned V and J genes by comparing TCR nucleotide sequences with IMGT/GENE-DB human TR gene sequences. A later analysis assigned CDR3 sequences and most-parsimonious VDJ recombination scenarios with the TCRdist pipeline. In a later analysis, every TCR beta chain was defined by the combination of its CDR3 amino acid sequence and its V-gene family, and reads without a unique V-gene family were dropped. A later analysis removed several hundred highly shared, low-generation-probability nucleotide sequences to deal with suspected cross-contamination and a sequencing artifact. In a later analysis, a clonal expansion index for each public chain was calculated from normalized within-repertoire ranks of inferred template counts. In a later analysis, generation probabilities were computed with a VDJ recombination model fitted to out-of-frame rearrangements, and the resulting probabilities were checked against IGoR. In a later analysis, hypergeometric tests were used to score TCR-TCR, TCR-HLA and TCR-CMV co-occurrence, with a repertoire-size bias correction applied to TCR pairs. To estimate false discovery rates, a later analysis permuted the HLA or CMV assignments 20 times. In a later analysis, co-occurring TCRs were grouped with DBSCAN, and TCRdist sequence similarity was added when clustering was performed within HLA-allele-positive subsets. Co-occurrence clustering excluded repertoires with fewer than 30,000 or more than 120,000 public chains, plus five with anomalous nucleotide sharing. TCRdb stores this immuneACCESS table with in-frame sequences only. Part of the clones is absent; in the studies checked, under half of the shortfall reflects unresolved V genes, and no reason is known for the rest. The V and J calls and clone size come from that table; D and trimming were worked out from the DNA. Here the sample has around 150,000 clones; roughly 80% occur a single time. The ten largest clones represent 2% to 2.5% of the sample.

The cohort was made up of 666 healthy bone marrow donors. Cohort members were all nominally healthy when sampled, although unrecorded immune exposures were likely present. The donor was CMV seropositive and was included in the group of about 290 seropositive cohort members. A peripheral blood sample was collected from each donor, and TCR beta sequencing was performed on peripheral blood mononuclear cells. The Qiagen DNeasy Blood Extraction Kit was used to extract genomic DNA from the blood cell samples. Measured from the cysteine to the phenylalanine, the CDR3 is 15 residues long. Only CDR3 DNA is held: 45 bases, read in frame from base 1. V sheds 0 bases and J sheds 0 bases, leaving 8 bases between their ends. From the germline V gene, CDR1 is SGHAT and CDR2 is FQNNGV. Comment on this clone: Its antigen remains undetermined. Base quality data are lacking; no much larger clone is found one base away.

This receptor chain uses TRBV11-2 and TRBJ1-1; a confident D gene designation cannot be given. Sequenced material: PBMCs. This clonotype originated in a man aged 45 to 65 in good health and CMV-seropositive. The nucleotide sequence reads as follows: TGTGCCAGCAGCTTAGAACGGTTTATGAACACTGAAGCTTTCTTT. Protein translation: CASSLERFMNTEAFF.